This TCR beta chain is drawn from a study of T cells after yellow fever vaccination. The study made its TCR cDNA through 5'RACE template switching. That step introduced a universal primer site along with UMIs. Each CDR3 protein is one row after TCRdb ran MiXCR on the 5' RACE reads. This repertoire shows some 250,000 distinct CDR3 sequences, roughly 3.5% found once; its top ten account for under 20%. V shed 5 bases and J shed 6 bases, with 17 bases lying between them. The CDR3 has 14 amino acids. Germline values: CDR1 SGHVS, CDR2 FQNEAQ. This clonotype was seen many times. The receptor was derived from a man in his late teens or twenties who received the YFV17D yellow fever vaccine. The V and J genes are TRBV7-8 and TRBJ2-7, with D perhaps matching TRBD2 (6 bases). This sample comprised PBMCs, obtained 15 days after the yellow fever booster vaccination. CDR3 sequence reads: CASSPTRGAGEQYF. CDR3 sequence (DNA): TGTGCCAGCAGCCCGACGCGGGGAGCAGGCGAGCAGTACTTC.